This TCR beta chain was documented in a study of T cells after yellow fever vaccination (dated by TCRdb to the late 2010s). At the level of the whole study: The SMART-Seq v4 Ultra Low Input RNA kit was used to prepare libraries from fractions with low cell numbers. To follow T-cell clones before and after primary and booster YFV17D yellow fever vaccination, bulk TCR alpha and beta repertoires were sequenced over time. Two healthy male donors, one aged 18 to 30 and one aged 30 to 39 years, made up the cohort. Blood was collected at multiple timepoints before and after primary and secondary immunization, and bulk PBMC replicates and cell subsets were isolated. What the work shows at the level of the full study, not this receptor alone: Because the study included only a couple of donors, the extent to which the findings can be generalized is limited. After the booster, most clones that had expanded after primary vaccination were detected again (approximately 97% of CD4 and roughly nine tenths of CD8), suggesting broad maintenance of memory. Computational filtering was needed because FACS-sorted repertoires could contain abundant contaminating clonotypes from the bulk population. Compared with the primary T-cell response, the secondary T-cell response was faster but weaker, reaching its peak on day 5 rather than on day 15. A small share of clonotypes occurred in both CD4 and CD8 compartments, likely arising from convergent recombination.

Based on the germline V gene, the CDR1 and CDR2 sequences are MNHNS and SASEGT. The CDR3 contains 12 residues, cysteine and phenylalanine counted. Only the CDR3 region is kept as DNA, spanning 36 bases read in frame from base 1. Ends trimmed: V by 6 bases, J by 11 bases; bases unmatched to a gene: 7. TCR cDNA was synthesized by 5'RACE template switching, which introduced a universal primer site and unique molecular identifiers. cDNA synthesis was primed from both the TCR alpha and TCR beta constant segments. Library amplification involved two PCR steps, and the second step added sample barcodes and sequencing adapters. Sequencing of libraries was performed on Illumina HiSeq 2500 (2x100 bp) or NovaSeq (2x150 bp). The source study handled its data this way. MIGEC handled demultiplexing of reads and collapsing into UMI consensus sequences, while MiXCR performed V(D)J alignment. Clonotypes responding to the vaccine were identified with edgeR on replicate PBMC samples, with the criteria of FDR below 0.01 and a log2 fold change above 5 up to day 15. Bulk clonotypes were assigned CD4 or CD8 identity according to which sequenced CD4 or CD8 repertoire held them at higher abundance. Clonotypes enriched at least 10-fold in dextramer-positive versus dextramer-negative fractions were classed as NS4B-specific, and CD4-biased clonotypes were left out. TCRdb reworked the public reads: Q25 trimming with fastp, MiXCR clone assembly, productive beta chains retained. Rows merge per CDR3 protein into single entries with the most common DNA and genes. These V and J calls originate from TCRdb's pipeline instead of the authors' own analysis. Present in this sample are about 85,000 distinct CDR3 sequences, 10% to 15% of which were seen just once. 20% to 25% of the sample lies in the top ten.

This clonotype has just a few counts. No clone much larger than this one lies a single base away; base qualities are absent. The sample's treatment or condition, from its label and the paper: live attenuated yellow fever vaccine strain. A standard Ficoll-Paque protocol was used to isolate PBMCs from peripheral blood. Epitope-specific CD8 T cells were sorted with a dextramer loaded with the yellow fever NS4B epitope peptide, and anti-CD3 and anti-CD8 staining was applied. TriZol was used to extract RNA from bulk PBMCs, from CD4 and CD8 fractions, and from dextramer-positive and dextramer-negative fractions.

This material consisted of CD8+ T cells not binding an NS4B(214-222) dextramer, sorted from PBMCs, taken 21 days after the first yellow fever vaccination. This specimen's cell subset or site label, interpreted: NS4B epitope dextramer-negative CD8 T cells. This receptor was obtained from a man between 18 and 29 years old who received the YFV17D yellow fever vaccine. The rearranged segments are TRBV6-1 and TRBJ1-5; a stretch of 7 junction bases matches TRBD1. The CDR3 reads as follows: CASRLTGNAQHF. Read as DNA, the sequence is TGTGCCAGCAGGTTGACAGGGAATGCCCAGCATTTT.